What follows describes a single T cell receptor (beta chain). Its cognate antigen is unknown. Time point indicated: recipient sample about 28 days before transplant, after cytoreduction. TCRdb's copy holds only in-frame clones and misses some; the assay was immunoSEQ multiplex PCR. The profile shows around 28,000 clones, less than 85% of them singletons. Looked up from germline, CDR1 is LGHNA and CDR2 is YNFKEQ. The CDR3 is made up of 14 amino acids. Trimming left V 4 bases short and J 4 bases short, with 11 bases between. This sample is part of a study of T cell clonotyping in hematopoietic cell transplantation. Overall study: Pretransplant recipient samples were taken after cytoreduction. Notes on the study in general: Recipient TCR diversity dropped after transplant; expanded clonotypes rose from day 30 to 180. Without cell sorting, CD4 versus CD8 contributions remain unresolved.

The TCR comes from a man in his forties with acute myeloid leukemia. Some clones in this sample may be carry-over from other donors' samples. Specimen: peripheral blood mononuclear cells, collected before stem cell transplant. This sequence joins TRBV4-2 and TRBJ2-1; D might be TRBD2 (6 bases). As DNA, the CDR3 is TGTGCCAGCAGCCTCGGCGGGGAATACAATGAGCAGTTCTTC. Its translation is CASSLGGEYNEQFF.